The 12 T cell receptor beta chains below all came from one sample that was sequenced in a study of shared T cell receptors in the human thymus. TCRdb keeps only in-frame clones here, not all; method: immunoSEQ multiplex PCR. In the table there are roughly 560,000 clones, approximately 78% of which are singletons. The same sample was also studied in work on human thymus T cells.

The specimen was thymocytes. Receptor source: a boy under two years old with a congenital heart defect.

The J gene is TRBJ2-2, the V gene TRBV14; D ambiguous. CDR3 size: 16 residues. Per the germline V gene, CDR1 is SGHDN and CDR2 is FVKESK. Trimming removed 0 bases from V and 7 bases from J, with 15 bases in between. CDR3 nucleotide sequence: TGTGCCAGCAGCCAAGATCTTTCCGAGCAAAGCGGGGAGCTGTTTTTT. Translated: CASSQDLSEQSGELFF. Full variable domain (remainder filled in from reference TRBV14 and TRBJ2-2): EAGVTQFPSHSVIEKGQTVTLRCDPISGHDNLYWYRRVMGKEIKFLLHFVKESKQDESGMPNNRFLAERTGGTYSTLKVQPAELEDSGVYFCASSQDLSEQSGELFFGEGSRLTVL.

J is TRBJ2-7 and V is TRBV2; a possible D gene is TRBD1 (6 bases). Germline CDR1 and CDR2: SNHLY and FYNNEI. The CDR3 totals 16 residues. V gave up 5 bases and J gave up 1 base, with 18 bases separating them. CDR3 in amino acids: CASSTHGSGVSYEQYF. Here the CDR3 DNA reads TGTGCCAGCAGTACCCACGGGTCAGGGGTGTCCTACGAGCAGTACTTC.

The CDR3 DNA follows: TGTGCCAGCAGCGCCACGACAGGATCGAACACCGGGGAGCTGTTTTTT. Its protein product is CASSATTGSNTGELFF. The rearrangement links TRBV9 to TRBJ2-2, with TRBD1 as a possible D gene (6 bases). CDR3 length: 16 amino acids. Germline-derived CDR1 and CDR2 are SGDLS and YYNGEE. V shed 3 bases and J shed 0 bases, with 12 bases lying between them.

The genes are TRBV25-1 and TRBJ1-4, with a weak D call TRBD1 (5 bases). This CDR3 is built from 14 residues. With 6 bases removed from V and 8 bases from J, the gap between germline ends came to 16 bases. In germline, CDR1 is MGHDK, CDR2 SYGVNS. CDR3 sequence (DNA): TGTGCCAGCAGCGAAACCGGGGGAGAGGAAAAACTGTTTTTT. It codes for CASSETGGEEKLFF.

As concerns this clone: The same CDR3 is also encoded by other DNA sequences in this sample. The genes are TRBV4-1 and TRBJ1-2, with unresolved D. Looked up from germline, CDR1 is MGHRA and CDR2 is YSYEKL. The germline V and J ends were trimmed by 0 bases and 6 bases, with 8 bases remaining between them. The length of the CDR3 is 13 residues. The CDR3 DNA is TGCGCCAGCAGCCAAGATCGGGGTAATGGCTACACCTTC. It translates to CASSQDRGNGYTF.

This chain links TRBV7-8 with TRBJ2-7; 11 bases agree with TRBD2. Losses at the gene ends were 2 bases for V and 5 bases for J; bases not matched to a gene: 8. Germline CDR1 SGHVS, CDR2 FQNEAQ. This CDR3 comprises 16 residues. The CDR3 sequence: CASSLSLLAGVNEQYF. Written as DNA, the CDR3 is TGTGCCAGCAGCTTAAGCCTACTAGCGGGAGTAAACGAGCAGTACTTC.

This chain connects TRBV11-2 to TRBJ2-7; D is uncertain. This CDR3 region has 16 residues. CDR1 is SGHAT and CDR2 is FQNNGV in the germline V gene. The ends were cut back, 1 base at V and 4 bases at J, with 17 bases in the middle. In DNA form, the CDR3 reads TGTGCCAGCAGCTTAGGGGCAGGTCCCCCGCATTACGAGCAGTACTTC. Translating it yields CASSLGAGPPHYEQYF.

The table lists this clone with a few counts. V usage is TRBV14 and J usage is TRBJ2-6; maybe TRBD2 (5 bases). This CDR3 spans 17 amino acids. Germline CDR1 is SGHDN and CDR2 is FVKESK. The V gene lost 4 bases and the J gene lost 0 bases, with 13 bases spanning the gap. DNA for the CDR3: TGTGCCAGCAGCCCCGAGGGCACCCACTCTGGGGCCAACGTCCTGACTTTC. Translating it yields CASSPEGTHSGANVLTF.

The CDR3 protein is CASSLEWEGSYEQYF. In DNA, the CDR3 is TGTGCCAGCAGCTTAGAGTGGGAGGGCTCCTACGAGCAGTACTTC. This chain joins TRBV11-3 and TRBJ2-7; the match to TRBD2 covers 7 bases. The germline V gene has CDR1 SGHNT and CDR2 YENEEA. Losses at the gene ends were 0 bases for V and 0 bases for J; bases not matched to a gene: 2. This CDR3 spans 15 amino acids.

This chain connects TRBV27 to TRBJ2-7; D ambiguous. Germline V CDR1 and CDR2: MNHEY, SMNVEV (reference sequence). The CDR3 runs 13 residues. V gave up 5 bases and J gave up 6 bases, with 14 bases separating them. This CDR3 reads CASSLKSTPEQYF. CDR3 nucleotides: TGTGCCAGCAGTCTAAAATCGACACCCGAGCAGTACTTC.

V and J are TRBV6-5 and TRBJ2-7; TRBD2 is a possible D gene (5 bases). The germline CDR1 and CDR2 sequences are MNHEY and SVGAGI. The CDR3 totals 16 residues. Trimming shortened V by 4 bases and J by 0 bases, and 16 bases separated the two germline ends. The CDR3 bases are TGTGCCAGCAGTTCCCCCGTAGGCCGGGGCTCCTACGAGCAGTACTTC. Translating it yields CASSSPVGRGSYEQYF.

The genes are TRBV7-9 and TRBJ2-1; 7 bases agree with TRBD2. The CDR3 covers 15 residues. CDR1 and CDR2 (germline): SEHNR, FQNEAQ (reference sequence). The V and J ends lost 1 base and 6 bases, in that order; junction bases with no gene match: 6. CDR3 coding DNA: TGTGCCAGCAGCTTAGGACTAGCTTCCGGCAATGAGCAGTTCTTC. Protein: CASSLGLASGNEQFF.